These 5 T cell receptor beta chains share one sample of origin, sequenced in a study of CD8+ T cells in alopecia areata. RNA was isolated and reverse transcribed to cDNA, the sequencing template. Clones were sequenced by immunoSEQ multiplex PCR, and TCRdb holds only the in-frame ones, with some missing. The sample includes some 170,000 clones, about 63% of them seen just once. Source: CD4+ T cells sorted from blood, taken at week 0. Receptor source: a human donor with alopecia areata.

The chain employs TRBV28 and TRBJ2-5; D is ambiguous. V gave up 5 bases and J gave up 2 bases, with 0 bases separating them. Germline-derived CDR1 and CDR2 are MDHEN and SYDVKM. This CDR3 region has 10 residues. CDR3 bases: TGTGCCAGCAGTCAAGAGACCCAGTACTTC. It specifies CASSQETQYF.

V usage is TRBV11-3 and J usage is TRBJ2-1; D gene unclear. The CDR3 contains 14 residues. From germline, CDR1 is SGHNT and CDR2 YENEEA. V lost 1 base and J lost 5, with 9 bases in between. In DNA, the CDR3 is TGTGCCAGCAGCTTAGGGACGCCCAACAATGAGCAGTTCTTC. Its protein is CASSLGTPNNEQFF. Filled out from reference TRBV11-3 and TRBJ2-1, the complete variable domain reads EAGVVQSPRYKIIEKKQPVAFWCNPISGHNTLYWYLQNLGQGPELLIRYENEEAVDDSQLPKDRFSAERLKGVDSTLKIQPAELGDSAVYLCASSLGTPNNEQFFGPGTRLTVL.

The chain uses TRBV20-1 and TRBJ2-3; D not resolved. The CDR3 contains 11 residues. Germline V gene lookup returns CDR1 DFQATT and CDR2 SNEGSKA (reference sequence). V dropped 6 bases and J dropped 5 bases, with 9 bases sitting between them. The CDR3 nucleotides are TGCAGTGCCTCGGCGGTAGATACGCAGTATTTT. Translated, it gives CSASAVDTQYF.

V gene TRBV5-1 combines with J gene TRBJ1-1, with D possibly matching TRBD1 (5 bases). The CDR3 consists of 14 residues. The V gene lost 0 bases and the J gene lost 0 bases, with 6 bases spanning the gap. CDR1 and CDR2 from the germline V gene are SGHRS and YFSETQ. CDR3 in amino acids: CASSLEGVNTEAFF. The CDR3, as DNA: TGCGCCAGCAGCTTGGAAGGGGTGAACACTGAAGCTTTCTTT.

This clone was counted a few times. The chain carries TRBV30 and TRBJ1-2, with D possibly matching TRBD1 (6 bases). V was shortened by 3 bases and J by 4 bases, with 12 bases between the two germline ends. Germline V gene sequence: CDR1 GTSNPN, CDR2 SVGIG (reference sequence). The length of the CDR3 is 13 residues. DNA of the CDR3: TGTGCCTGGAGCCACGGGACAATCTATGGCTACACCTTC. Protein product: CAWSHGTIYGYTF.